The rows below give T cell receptor beta chains drawn from one sample of a study of blood T cells in healthy people across ages. TCRdb ran MiXCR on the 5' RACE reads and lists one entry per CDR3 protein. In the table there are about 780,000 distinct CDR3 sequences, about 45% of which are singletons. Material: blood. The receptor source for this set is an elderly man in good health. Both conserved end residues are part of each CDR3. The D gene is left open where the match is weak. Rows give clone size only sometimes, using once, few, many, or a class for an expanded clone.

TRBD1	TRBV20-1	TRBJ2-7	once	TGCAGTGCAACAGAGACAGGGAGATTTTACGAGCAGTACTTC	CSATETGRFYEQYF
TRBD1	TRBV6-2/TRBV6-3	TRBJ2-1	NA	TGTGCCAGCAGTGACGACAGGGGCAATGAGCAGTTCTTC	CASSDDRGNEQFF
NA	TRBV3-1	TRBJ2-7	NA	TGTGCCAGCAGCCAATCCAGCTCCTACGAGCAGTACTTC	CASSQSSSYEQYF
NA	TRBV10-2	TRBJ2-5	NA	TGCGCCAGCAGTGTGGCAGGCCGCGTGAGGGAGACCCAGTACTTC	CASSVAGRVRETQYF
TRBD1	TRBV9	TRBJ2-5	NA	TGTGCCAGCAGCGTAGAGGGACAGGGTACAGAGACCCAGTACTTC	CASSVEGQGTETQYF
NA	TRBV7-2	TRBJ2-1	NA	TGTGCCAGCAGCTTGCAGCCTGAGTTCTTC	CASSLQPEFF
TRBD1	TRBV7-8	TRBJ1-6	few	TGTGCCAGCAGCTCGGGGGACAGAGGGCTTGATTCACCCCTCCACTTT	CASSSGDRGLDSPLHF
NA	TRBV3-1	TRBJ1-2	many	TGTGCCAGCAGCCAGGGACCCAGGGTAAACTATGGCTACACCTTC	CASSQGPRVNYGYTF
TRBD1	TRBV20-1	TRBJ2-3	NA	TGCAGTCTTTCCGGGACAGGGATTGGAGATACGCAGTATTTT	CSLSGTGIGDTQYF
NA	TRBV11-2	TRBJ2-3	few	TGTGCCAGCAGCTTAAGTGGGAGAGGCACAGATACGCAGTATTTT	CASSLSGRGTDTQYF
NA	TRBV15	TRBJ2-3	NA	TGTGCCACCGACGGCGGAACCACAGATACGCAGTATTTT	CATDGGTTDTQYF
NA	TRBV20-1	TRBJ1-5	NA	TGCAGTGCTAGACTACCCGACGGTGGCTATAGCAATCAGCCCCAGCATTTT	CSARLPDGGYSNQPQHF
NA	TRBV6-1	TRBJ2-1	few	TGTGCCAGCAGGGCCAACTCCTATGAGCAGTTCTTC	CASRANSYEQFF
TRBD2	TRBV7-9	TRBJ2-1	few	TGTGCCAGCAGCTCGGGACTAGCGGGAGGGTACAACAATGAGCAGTTCTTC	CASSSGLAGGYNNEQFF
TRBD1	TRBV4-3	TRBJ2-3	NA	TGCGCCAGCAGCCAAGACAGGGGGTGGATAGATACGCAGTATTTT	CASSQDRGWIDTQYF
NA	TRBV20-1	TRBJ2-7	many	TGCAGTGCTTACCCGGGACCCAACTACGAGCAGTACTTC	CSAYPGPNYEQYF
TRBD1	TRBV29-1	TRBJ2-1	NA	TGCAGCCTTCGGACAGGGTCTGACAATGAGCAGTTCTTC	CSLRTGSDNEQFF
NA	TRBV7-9	TRBJ2-3	few	TGTGCCAGCAGCTTCGGCGTGAGAGCTAGCACAGATACGCAGTATTTT	CASSFGVRASTDTQYF
NA	TRBV7-2	TRBJ2-1	few	TGTGCCAGCGGTTTCGATGAGCAGTTCTTC	CASGFDEQFF
TRBD1	TRBV6-1	TRBJ1-5	NA	TGTGCCAGCATCTCAGGGACAGGGAGAGACTTTAGCAATCAGCCCCAGCATTTT	CASISGTGRDFSNQPQHF
TRBD2	TRBV7-2	TRBJ2-1	many	TGTGCCAGCAGCCGGACTAGCGGGTCCTACAATGAGCAGTTCTTC	CASSRTSGSYNEQFF
NA	TRBV6-2/TRBV6-3	TRBJ1-3	NA	TGTGCCAGCAGTTACCCGGGAGATGGAAACACCATATATTTT	CASSYPGDGNTIYF
TRBD1	TRBV27	TRBJ1-5	few	TGTGCCAGCAGACATTGGGGAACCGGGACAGGGGAGAATCAGCCCCAGCATTTT	CASRHWGTGTGENQPQHF
NA	TRBV3-1	TRBJ2-1	few	TGTGCCAGCAGCCAAGATCGACAGTTCAGAAGGGGGTACCCCCCCCGTTACGAGCAGTTCTTC	CASSQDRQFRRGYPPRYEQFF
NA	TRBV15	TRBJ2-1	once	TGTGCCACCTCCCCAATGGGGAGCTACAATGAGGAGTTCTTC	CATSPMGSYNEEFF
NA	TRBV5-1	TRBJ2-3	NA	TGCGCCGCCAGCAGAGGACGGGTGAACACAGATACGCAGTATTTT	CAASRGRVNTDTQYF
NA	TRBV5-1	TRBJ1-1	NA	TGCGCCAGCAGCTGGACGGCCGCCATGAACACTGAAGCTTTCTTT	CASSWTAAMNTEAFF
NA	TRBV6-2/TRBV6-3	TRBJ2-3	many	TGTGCCAGCAGAAGAACCACAGATACGCAGTATTTT	CASRRTTDTQYF
NA	TRBV29-1	TRBJ2-7	NA	TGCAGCGTTGAGCCTCCGGGACAACCAGGCGAGCAGTACTTC	CSVEPPGQPGEQYF
TRBD1	TRBV20-1	TRBJ2-4	NA	TGCAGTGCTAGAGACCCCATATCGGACAGGGCGAAAAACATTCAGTACTTC	CSARDPISDRAKNIQYF
NA	TRBV6-5	TRBJ2-7	NA	TGTGCCAGCAGTTACTCTGAATGCGAGCAGTACTTC	CASSYSECEQYF
NA	TRBV20-1	TRBJ2-1	NA	TGCAGTGCAGCGCCCTCCAACAATGAGCAGTTCTTC	CSAAPSNNEQFF
NA	TRBV29-1	TRBJ2-5	NA	TGCAGCGTTGACAACAGGGCTCAAGAGACCCAGTACTTC	CSVDNRAQETQYF
TRBD1	TRBV28	TRBJ2-1	many	TGTGCCACTTACAGGGGAATTATGGACAATGAGCAGTTCTTC	CATYRGIMDNEQFF
TRBD1	TRBV28	TRBJ2-7	NA	TGTGCCAGCAGTTTATTACAGGGGAGTACTTACGAGCAGTACTTC	CASSLLQGSTYEQYF
TRBD2	TRBV27	TRBJ2-1	NA	TGTGCCAGCAGTTCTCGGCGGGAGGATATAAATGAGCAGTTCTTC	CASSSRREDINEQFF